The clone carrying this TCR beta chain was seen a few times. Whoever was chosen for sequencing had shown CD8+CD57+ cell expansion by flow cytometry. The template for TCR beta VDJ and CDR3 sequence profiling was genomic DNA. TCRdb itself ran the reads through MiXCR, one entry per CDR3 protein. The table lists about 120,000 distinct CDR3 sequences, nearly 40% of them singletons, with under 3% in the top ten. This entry comes from a study of CD8+CD57+ T cells in acquired aplastic anemia. CDR1 is KGHSH and CDR2 is LQKENI in the germline V gene. V trimming: 2 bases; J trimming: 10 bases; junction bases outside the gene matches: 7. The CDR3 spans 14 residues.

Material for sequencing was sorted CD4+, CD8+, or CD8+CD57+ T cells (not recorded which) from PBMCs. The clonotype comes from a human donor with aplastic anemia. The genes are TRBV18 and TRBJ2-1; 8 bases fit TRBD2. CDR3 in DNA: TGTGCCAGCTCACCAACGAGACTAGCGTCGGAGCAGTTCTTC. Amino acid sequence: CASSPTRLASEQFF.